This entry lists 25 T cell receptor beta chains sequenced from one sample in a study of T cell responses to AZD1222 COVID-19 vaccine. Produced via immunoSEQ multiplex PCR; TCRdb's table is partial and in-frame only. The profile shows around 120,000 clones, roughly 90% of them singletons. Sequencing used peripheral blood, obtained on day 0 of AZD1222 vaccination. The receptors derive from an adult in good health.

The V gene is TRBV19, the J gene TRBJ1-1; 9 nucleotides match TRBD1. Germline assignment: CDR1 LNHDA and CDR2 SQIVND (reference sequence). The CDR3 has 14 residues. V was pared by 7 bases and J by 1 base, with 4 bases of the junction left unmatched. The CDR3 loop is CASTEGQGNTEAFF. CDR3 nucleotide sequence: TGTGCCAGTACCGAGGGACAGGGGAACACTGAAGCTTTCTTT.

The chain is built from TRBV6-5 and TRBJ1-4; 12 bases line up with TRBD1. From germline, CDR1 is MNHEY and CDR2 SVGAGI. This CDR3 has 14 residues. The J segment lost 16 bases and the V segment lost 5 bases, leaving 11 bases of the junction unmatched. CDR3 in amino acids: CASSLGQGAGEGFF. CDR3 sequence (DNA): TGTGCCAGCAGTCTGGGACAGGGGGCTGGGGAGGGGTTTTTT.

CDR3 sequence reads: CASPTDTQYF. CDR3 nucleotides: TGCGCCAGTCCCACAGATACGCAGTATTTT. The V and J genes are TRBV5-1 and TRBJ2-3; the D is unclear. With 8 bases removed from V and 2 bases from J, the gap between germline ends came to 3 bases. The CDR3 length is 10 residues. Per germline, CDR1 SGHRS and CDR2 YFSETQ.

This sequence joins TRBV4-1 and TRBJ1-1; 8 bases are a match to TRBD1. Germline lookup yields CDR1 MGHRA and CDR2 YSYEKL. The ends lost 2 bases at V and 1 base at J; junction bases unmatched: 6. The CDR3 is 16 residues long. CDR3 in amino acids: CASSQSTGTGNTEAFF. The CDR3 DNA follows: TGCGCCAGCAGCCAATCCACCGGGACAGGGAACACTGAAGCTTTCTTT.

This clone has more than one count but fewer than ten. V is TRBV6-4 and J is TRBJ2-3, with 8 bases lining up with TRBD2. With 5 bases clipped from V and 2 bases from J, the junction kept 6 bases outside the gene matches. CDR3 length: 15 amino acids. Germline loops: CDR1 MRHNA, CDR2 SNTAGT. This CDR3 reads CASSRTGGSTDTQYF. CDR3 coding DNA: TGTGCCAGCAGTAGGACGGGGGGGTCCACAGATACGCAGTATTTT.

This clone was found a few times. The chain links TRBV5-1 to TRBJ2-2; D not resolved. The CDR3 extends over 14 amino acids. Germline CDR1 and CDR2: SGHRS and YFSETQ. V lost 5 bases and J 0 bases, leaving 8 bases between the germline ends. In nucleotides, the CDR3 is TGCGCCAGCAGGCCAAGGACGAACACCGGGGAGCTGTTTTTT. Protein sequence: CASRPRTNTGELFF.

CDR3 sequence reads: CASSLFSLTNTEAFF. The CDR3 DNA reads TGCGCCAGCAGCTTGTTCTCGCTCACGAACACTGAAGCTTTCTTT. This chain connects TRBV5-1 to TRBJ1-1, with unresolved D. The CDR3 is 15 residues long. V was shortened by 1 base and J by 1 base, with 11 bases between the two germline ends. Per germline, CDR1 SGHRS and CDR2 YFSETQ.

This clone was seen only a few times. Its ends do not fully match the called genes, so a read error is possible. The chain has TRBV5-1 and TRBJ1-4; 9 bases line up with TRBD1. Germline-derived CDR1 and CDR2 are SGHRS and YFSETQ. CDR3 length: 16 residues. The CDR3: CASSLEGQGYNGKLFF. The DNA for the CDR3 is TGCGCCAGCAGCTTGGAGGGACAGGGCTATAATGGAAAACTGTTTTTT. Together with reference TRBV5-1 and TRBJ1-4, the CDR3 gives the full variable domain: KAGVTQTPRYLIKTRGQQVTLSCSPISGHRSVSWYQQTPGQGLQFLFEYFSETQRNKGNFPGRFSGRQFSNSRSEMNVSTLELGDSALYLCASSLEGQGYNGKLFFGSGTQLSVL.

The J gene is TRBJ2-2, the V gene TRBV9, with no clear D. V lost 1 base and J lost 4, with 14 bases in between. The V gene's germline CDR1 is SGDLS and CDR2 YYNGEE. The CDR3 is 16 amino acids. CDR3 in DNA: TGTGCCAGCAGCGTACTGGACGGATCTCGCACCGGGGAGCTGTTTTTT. It codes for CASSVLDGSRTGELFF.

This chain links TRBV6-4 with TRBJ2-3; D perhaps matches TRBD2 (5 bases). This CDR3 spans 14 amino acids. V lost 4 bases and J 4 bases, leaving 12 bases between the germline ends. Germline V gene lookup returns CDR1 MRHNA and CDR2 SNTAGT. The CDR3 nucleotides are TGTGCCAGCAGTGGGACCCGAGGGCCAGATACGCAGTATTTT. Translating it yields CASSGTRGPDTQYF.

The chain employs TRBV27 and TRBJ2-5; the D gene is possibly TRBD2 (6 bases). Per the germline V gene, CDR1 is MNHEY and CDR2 is SMNVEV (reference sequence). The germline V and J ends were trimmed by 0 bases and 5 bases, with 10 bases remaining between them. CDR3 length: 14 residues. The DNA of the CDR3 is TGTGCCAGCAGTTTATCTGGGGGGTTCGAGACCCAGTACTTC. This translates into CASSLSGGFETQYF.

This clone showed up just once. The chain recombines TRBV5-4 with TRBJ1-6; D is possibly TRBD1 (5 bases). Germline-derived CDR1 and CDR2 are SGHNT and YYREEE (reference sequence). This CDR3 comprises 16 residues. Trimming removed 2 bases at V and 6 bases at J, with 15 bases between. The CDR3 is CASSFGSGAGNSPLHF. CDR3 DNA: TGTGCCAGCAGCTTCGGTTCCGGGGCTGGTAATTCACCCCTCCACTTT.

This rearrangement joins TRBV27 to TRBJ1-5, with D tentatively TRBD1 (5 bases). Germline lookup yields CDR1 MNHEY and CDR2 SMNVEV (reference sequence). V dropped 0 bases and J dropped 6 bases, with 9 bases sitting between them. The CDR3 has 14 residues. DNA for the CDR3: TGTGCCAGCAGTTTATCGGCGGGGGGTCAGCCCCAGCATTTT. It encodes CASSLSAGGQPQHF.

This rearrangement joins TRBV20-1 to TRBJ2-5, with no clear D. V lost 6 bases and J lost 4, with 3 bases in between. Germline CDR1 DFQATT, CDR2 SNEGSKA (reference sequence). This CDR3 is 9 amino acids long. Written as DNA, the CDR3 is TGCAGTGCAGGAGAGACCCAGTACTTC. Encoded protein: CSAGETQYF.

V is TRBV6-4 and J is TRBJ2-5; D not certain. The V and J ends lost 4 bases and 0 bases respectively, with 6 bases between them. Per the germline V gene, CDR1 is MRHNA and CDR2 is SNTAGT. This CDR3 comprises 13 residues. The CDR3 DNA follows: TGTGCCAGCAGTGGGACCTACCAAGAGACCCAGTACTTC. It translates to CASSGTYQETQYF.

The rearrangement uses TRBV6-5 and TRBJ1-5; D gene unclear. CDR3 size: 11 residues. Germline lookup yields CDR1 MNHEY and CDR2 SVGAGI. V lost 8 bases and J lost 6, with 8 bases in between. The DNA of the CDR3 is TGTGCCAGCTCATCTAGTCAGCCCCAGCATTTT. This codes for CASSSSQPQHF.

This clone was counted once. The chain employs TRBV29-1 and TRBJ1-6; possible D gene TRBD1, 5 bases. The germline V gene has CDR1 SQVTM and CDR2 ANQGSEA. Trimming left V 6 bases short and J 14 bases short, with 17 bases between. There are 12 residues in the CDR3. The CDR3 DNA reads TGCAGCGTGCGGGAACCCCTAGGGGCCCTCCACTTT. Encoded protein: CSVREPLGALHF.

The V and J genes are TRBV5-3 and TRBJ1-4, with D maybe TRBD1 (6 bases). TRBV5-3 is known as an ORF, though its function is uncertain. V gave up 0 bases and J gave up 8 bases, with 11 bases separating them. CDR3 length: 14 residues. CDR3 nucleotides: TGTGCCAGAAGCTTGGTCCGGGGGCGAGAAAAACTGTTTTTT. Protein sequence: CARSLVRGREKLFF.

This clone was recorded once. The chain carries TRBV5-4 and TRBJ1-4, with D unclear. The V gene lost 0 bases and the J gene lost 12 bases, with 9 bases spanning the gap. The germline V gene encodes CDR1 SGHNT and CDR2 YYREEE (reference sequence). CDR3 length: 12 amino acids. The CDR3 protein is CASSLDGVELFF. The CDR3 bases are TGTGCCAGCAGCTTGGACGGGGTAGAACTGTTTTTT.

The chain recombines TRBV7-9 with TRBJ1-2; D is ambiguous. Trimming removed 5 bases from V and 4 bases from J, with 17 bases in between. CDR1 is SEHNR and CDR2 is FQNEAQ in the germline V gene (reference sequence). This CDR3 has 15 residues. The CDR3 DNA reads as TGTGCCAGCAGCCCCCCTGGGCAGGAGGCCTATGGCTACACCTTC. This gives the protein CASSPPGQEAYGYTF.

This clone was found once. The CDR3, as DNA: TGTGCCACCAGCACAGAGATAGTGGGACAGGGGAATACCGGGGAGCTGTTTTTT. Translation: CATSTEIVGQGNTGELFF. The chain couples TRBV15 to TRBJ2-2; 10 nucleotides line up with TRBD1. V trimming: 4 bases; J trimming: 5 bases; junction bases outside the gene matches: 13. Germline V gives CDR1 LNHNV, CDR2 YYDKDF (reference sequence). The CDR3 covers 18 residues.

The chain couples TRBV2 to TRBJ1-5; no clear D. The V gene's germline CDR1 is SNHLY and CDR2 FYNNEI. The CDR3 consists of 12 residues. The V and J ends lost 10 bases and 5 bases respectively, with 12 bases between them. The CDR3 sequence is CAIGETHQPQHF. The CDR3 nucleotides read TGTGCCATCGGGGAGACACATCAGCCCCAGCATTTT.

The J gene is TRBJ1-2, the V gene TRBV28; D may be TRBD1 (6 bases). Germline V gene data show CDR1 as MDHEN and CDR2 as SYDVKM. V was cut by 2 bases and J by 3 bases, with 16 bases left in between. This CDR3 has 16 amino acids. Written as DNA, the CDR3 is TGTGCCAGCAGTTTAAACCCCCCGGCAGGGGACTATGGCTACACCTTC. This codes for CASSLNPPAGDYGYTF.

The V gene is TRBV11-2, the J gene TRBJ2-5; D is perhaps TRBD1 (8 bases). V was pared by 2 bases and J by 3 bases, with 13 bases between. Germline V gene lookup returns CDR1 SGHAT and CDR2 FQNNGV. The CDR3 sequence is 15 residues long. The CDR3 is CASSLSTGGEETQYF. CDR3 DNA: TGTGCCAGCAGCTTAAGTACAGGGGGGGAAGAGACCCAGTACTTC.

V is TRBV18 and J is TRBJ1-4; D not resolved. This CDR3 is built from 14 residues. The V gene lost 3 bases and the J gene lost 6 bases, with 11 bases spanning the gap. From germline, CDR1 is KGHSH and CDR2 LQKENI. The CDR3 DNA reads as TGTGCCAGCTCACCCGGGTTGGGCTATGAAAAACTGTTTTTT. As protein: CASSPGLGYEKLFF.